Sequencing of this T cell receptor beta chain was carried out in a study of T cells in Graves' hyperthyroidism and ophthalmopathy. Study outcomes and limitations: Before onset, by a median of approximately 6.8 months, the model predicted ophthalmopathy. In the blood, most expanded thyroid clonotypes above 0.001 appeared as well.

Germline CDR1 is SGHRS and CDR2 is YFSETQ. The length of the CDR3 is 14 residues. Turning to this clonotype: Its antigen is not identified. The junction departs from germline at one end; a sequencing error may be responsible.

Patients with uncontrolled infections, other autoimmune diseases, pregnancy or lactation were excluded. On the basis of clinical symptoms, serum thyroxine and TRAb, thyroid ultrasound and orbital computed tomography, diagnoses were made. Amplified regions were TCR beta CDR3 sequences from RNA transcripts. HTBI primers were employed in a first-round RT-PCR of the TCR CDR3. TCRdb passed the multiplex PCR reads through MiXCR, listing each CDR3 protein once. The sample holds 660,000 or so distinct CDR3 sequences, 45% seen once. V and J are TRBV5-1 and TRBJ1-1; 7 nucleotides align to TRBD1. This TCR derives from an adult man with Graves' disease, either hyperthyroidism or ophthalmopathy (not recorded which). The source material was peripheral blood or thyroid tissue (not recorded which). The CDR3 reads CASSLARGNAEAFF. CDR3 DNA sequence: TGCGCCAGCAGCTTGGCCAGGGGGAACGCTGAAGCTTTCTTT.